A single sample is the source of the 21 T cell receptor beta chains below, sequenced in a study of Ad26.COV2.S vaccination and SARS-CoV-2 variants. Data came from immunoSEQ multiplex PCR; TCRdb stores just in-frame clones and leaves some out. The sample consists of more than 400,000 clones, less than 95% of them appearing once. The treatment here: some 19 received Ad26.COV2.S at low or high dose, single or two shots; 5 received placebo; per-sample allocation not given. Collection of the samples took place on day 63 after the first injection of vaccine or placebo. The sample here was peripheral blood, taken in a trial of Ad26.COV2.S vaccine versus placebo. The receptor set was obtained from a person between 18 and 65 years old who received the Ad26.COV2.S COVID-19 vaccine or a placebo.

This chain connects TRBV27 to TRBJ2-7; 10 positions match TRBD2. The CDR3 runs 15 residues. The V gene's germline CDR1 is MNHEY and CDR2 SMNVEV (reference sequence). The V gene end was trimmed by 0 bases and the J gene end by 3 bases; junction bases not matched to a gene: 2. CDR3 DNA: TGTGCCAGCAGTTTATCTCCTAGCGGGGGCTACGAGCAGTACTTC. Protein product: CASSLSPSGGYEQYF.

The chain carries TRBV9 and TRBJ2-7; TRBD1 agrees at 11 bases. Germline CDR1 and CDR2: SGDLS and YYNGEE. V lost 0 bases and J lost 4; bases outside the gene matches: 6. CDR3 length: 16 amino acids. The CDR3 DNA is TGTGCCAGCAGCGTAGGCCCGGGACAGGGGGTTTACGAGCAGTACTTC. Translated: CASSVGPGQGVYEQYF.

This rearrangement joins TRBV27 to TRBJ1-6; D is possibly TRBD1 (6 bases). The CDR3 has 13 residues. CDR1 MNHEY and CDR2 SMNVEV come from the germline V gene (reference sequence). V was shortened by 6 bases and J by 7 bases, with 10 bases between the two germline ends. In DNA, the CDR3 is TGTGCCAGCAGCCAGGACAGAAATTCACCCCTCCACTTT. Translation: CASSQDRNSPLHF.

This chain connects TRBV25-1 to TRBJ1-1; no clear D gene. From germline, CDR1 is MGHDK and CDR2 SYGVNS. V lost 1 base, J lost 1 base, and 7 bases lay in between. The CDR3 is 14 amino acids. In nucleotides, the CDR3 is TGTGCCAGCAGTGAATCGGCAGGGAACACTGAAGCTTTCTTT. This codes for CASSESAGNTEAFF. The complete variable domain, with remaining parts taken from reference TRBV25-1 and TRBJ1-1, reads EADIYQTPRYLVIGTGKKITLECSQTMGHDKMYWYQQDPGMELHLIHYSYGVNSTEKGDLSSESTVSRIRTEHFPLTLESARPSHTSQYLCASSESAGNTEAFFGQGTRLTVV.

This chain connects TRBV7-9 to TRBJ1-2; unclear D gene. The CDR3 consists of 13 residues. V lost 5 bases and J lost 7, with 14 bases in between. Germline CDR1 SEHNR, CDR2 FQNEAQ (reference sequence). The CDR3 nucleotides read TGTGCCAGCAGCAATACAAGTCCCCCTGGCTACACCTTC. Translating gives CASSNTSPPGYTF. Looking up the rest from reference TRBV7-9 and TRBJ1-2 gives the full variable domain: DTGVSQNPRHKITKRGQNVTFRCDPISEHNRLYWYRQTLGQGPEFLTYFQNEAQLEKSRLLSDRFSAERPKGSFSTLEIQRTEQGDSAMYLCASSNTSPPGYTFGSGTRLTVV.

This rearrangement joins TRBV5-1 to TRBJ2-2; D is undetermined. This CDR3 comprises 16 residues. The germline V gene has CDR1 SGHRS and CDR2 YFSETQ. Trimming stripped 4 bases from V and 0 bases from J, with 13 bases between. Written as DNA, the CDR3 is TGCGCCAGCAGCCCCGGAGAGGCGGCGAACACCGGGGAGCTGTTTTTT. It is translated as CASSPGEAANTGELFF.

The V call is TRBV19, the J call TRBJ1-1; D unresolved. Germline V CDR1 and CDR2: LNHDA, SQIVND (reference sequence). The ends were cut back, 1 base at V and 4 bases at J, with 10 bases in the middle. CDR3 length equals 14 residues. CDR3 amino acids: CASSIGLGGTEAFF. Here the CDR3 DNA reads TGTGCCAGTAGTATAGGTCTGGGCGGCACTGAAGCTTTCTTT. Variable domain in full (rest from reference TRBV19 and TRBJ1-1): DGGITQSPKYLFRKEGQNVTLSCEQNLNHDAMYWYRQDPGQGLRLIYYSQIVNDFQKGDIAEGYSVSREKKESFPLTVTSAQKNPTAFYLCASSIGLGGTEAFFGQGTRLTVV.

This clone appeared a single time. The junction does not match germline at one end; this may be a read error. The gene calls are TRBV7-7 and TRBJ2-7; 8 positions match TRBD1. This CDR3 has 14 residues. CDR1 is SSHAT and CDR2 is FNYEAQ in the germline V gene (reference sequence). For the CDR3, the DNA is TGTGCTAGCAGCTTAGGTGGACAGGGCGACGAGCAGTACTTC. Its protein is CASSLGGQGDEQYF.

The V gene is TRBV14, the J gene TRBJ1-6, with no clear D. Trimming took off 0 bases at V and 7 bases at J, with 7 bases between the two ends. In germline, CDR1 is SGHDN, CDR2 FVKESK. The CDR3 length is 14 residues. CDR3 bases: TGTGCCAGCAGCCAAGAGTCGTGGAATTCACCCCTCCACTTT. Its protein is CASSQESWNSPLHF.

The chain uses TRBV11-2 and TRBJ2-3; 7 bases align to TRBD2. The CDR3 is 18 amino acids. The V and J ends lost 0 bases and 1 base, in that order; junction bases with no gene match: 10. Germline-derived CDR1 and CDR2 are SGHAT and FQNNGV. The CDR3 DNA reads as TGTGCCAGCAGCTTAGAAATAAAGCGGGGTCGAGGCACAGATACGCAGTATTTT. Translating gives CASSLEIKRGRGTDTQYF.

In this sample, this clone turned up once. This rearrangement joins TRBV28 to TRBJ2-7; D assignment may be TRBD1 or TRBD2 (5 bases each). V lost 10 bases to trimming and J lost 0 bases, with 13 bases between them. CDR1 MDHEN and CDR2 SYDVKM come from the germline V gene. This CDR3 comprises 13 residues. The CDR3 here is CATRDANSYEQYF. The CDR3 coding sequence is TGTGCCACACGGGACGCTAACTCCTACGAGCAGTACTTC.

This clone was counted a single time. The chain joins TRBV28 to TRBJ1-6, with a weak D call TRBD1 (5 bases). The V end lost 7 bases, the J end lost 4 bases, and 17 bases lay between the germline ends. Germline values: CDR1 MDHEN, CDR2 SYDVKM. The CDR3 contains 16 residues. CDR3 sequence: CASTGTQDRYNSPLHF. The DNA of the CDR3 is TGTGCCAGCACCGGGACCCAAGACCGTTATAATTCACCCCTCCACTTT. The whole variable domain, filled in from reference TRBV28 and TRBJ1-6, reads DVKVTQSSRYLVKRTGEKVFLECVQDMDHENMFWYRQDPGLGLRLIYFSYDVKMKEKGDIPEGYSVSREKKERFSLILESASTNQTSMYLCASTGTQDRYNSPLHFGNGTRLTVT.

The chain employs TRBV19 and TRBJ2-3; 7 nucleotides line up with TRBD1. Germline-derived CDR1 and CDR2 are LNHDA and SQIVND (reference sequence). The CDR3 contains 16 residues. The J segment lost 0 bases and the V segment lost 5 bases, leaving 8 bases of the junction unmatched. CDR3 amino acids: CASSQGGQWSTDTQYF. CDR3 coding DNA: TGTGCCAGTAGTCAAGGGGGACAGTGGAGCACAGATACGCAGTATTTT.

The chain combines TRBV7-9 with TRBJ2-5, with TRBD2 matching over 14 bases. Germline CDR1 is SEHNR and CDR2 is FQNEAQ (reference sequence). The CDR3 consists of 16 residues. Unmatched junction bases numbered 7, after V lost 5 bases and J lost 5 bases. CDR3 amino acids: CASSPGTSGSWETQYF. CDR3 in DNA: TGTGCCAGCAGCCCTGGGACTAGCGGGAGTTGGGAGACCCAGTACTTC.

J is TRBJ2-5 and V is TRBV6-2 or TRBV6-3; 8 bases agree with TRBD1. V lost 4 bases to trimming and J lost 5 bases; unmatched junction nucleotides: 6. CDR1 is MNHEY, CDR2 SVGEGT, per germline. The CDR3 covers 14 residues. The CDR3 nucleotides read TGTGCCAGCAGTTCTGGACAGGGCCTTGAGACCCAGTACTTC. Its protein is CASSSGQGLETQYF.

V and J are TRBV5-1 and TRBJ2-2; D remains unclear. Trimming pared 9 bases from V and 1 base from J, leaving 13 bases between. This CDR3 comprises 14 residues. Germline V gene sequence: CDR1 SGHRS, CDR2 YFSETQ. The CDR3 protein is CATRADGNTGELFF. The DNA for the CDR3 is TGCGCCACCCGTGCGGACGGGAACACCGGGGAGCTGTTTTTT.

The V and J genes are TRBV7-3 and TRBJ2-4; D may be TRBD1 (6 bases). This CDR3 comprises 15 residues. Germline CDR1 reads SGHTA; CDR2 reads FQGTGA. V lost 2 bases and J lost 4, with 12 bases in between. As DNA, the CDR3 is TGTGCCAGCAGCTTAGGGGGCAGTCTTAAAAACATTCAGTACTTC. It codes for CASSLGGSLKNIQYF.

V and J are TRBV6-2 or TRBV6-3 and TRBJ2-7, with 10 bases fitting TRBD2. From germline, CDR1 is MNHEY and CDR2 SVGEGT. V dropped 6 bases and J dropped 4; count of bases not matched to a gene: 12. This CDR3 comprises 16 residues. The CDR3 region is CASSGYGTSVGYEQYF. The CDR3 coding sequence is TGTGCCAGCAGCGGCTATGGGACTAGCGTAGGGTACGAGCAGTACTTC.

This sequence joins TRBV28 and TRBJ2-5, with TRBD2 matching 8 bases. Germline V gene data show CDR1 as MDHEN and CDR2 as SYDVKM. V lost 5 bases to trimming and J lost 5 bases; unmatched junction nucleotides: 10. The CDR3 has 15 residues. In DNA form, the CDR3 reads TGTGCCAGCAGTAAAAGCGGGAGCGGTGGGGAGACCCAGTACTTC. Protein product: CASSKSGSGGETQYF.

The gene calls are TRBV5-1 and TRBJ2-1, with 7 bases lining up with TRBD2. Trimming removed 3 bases from V and 1 base from J; junction bases left unmatched: 16. In germline, CDR1 is SGHRS, CDR2 YFSETQ. This CDR3 spans 19 amino acids. The CDR3 loop is CASSWQPQRGPGSYNEQFF. Written as DNA, the CDR3 is TGCGCCAGCAGCTGGCAGCCCCAGCGGGGCCCCGGGTCCTACAATGAGCAGTTCTTC.

This clone was counted a few times. This chain connects TRBV9 to TRBJ1-6; 8 bases line up with TRBD1. The CDR3 runs 17 residues. V dropped 5 bases and J dropped 1; count of bases not matched to a gene: 8. CDR1 is SGDLS, CDR2 YYNGEE, per germline. CDR3 region: CASSLQGAVSYNSPLHF. The CDR3 DNA is TGTGCCAGCAGTCTCCAGGGGGCGGTTTCCTATAATTCACCCCTCCACTTT.